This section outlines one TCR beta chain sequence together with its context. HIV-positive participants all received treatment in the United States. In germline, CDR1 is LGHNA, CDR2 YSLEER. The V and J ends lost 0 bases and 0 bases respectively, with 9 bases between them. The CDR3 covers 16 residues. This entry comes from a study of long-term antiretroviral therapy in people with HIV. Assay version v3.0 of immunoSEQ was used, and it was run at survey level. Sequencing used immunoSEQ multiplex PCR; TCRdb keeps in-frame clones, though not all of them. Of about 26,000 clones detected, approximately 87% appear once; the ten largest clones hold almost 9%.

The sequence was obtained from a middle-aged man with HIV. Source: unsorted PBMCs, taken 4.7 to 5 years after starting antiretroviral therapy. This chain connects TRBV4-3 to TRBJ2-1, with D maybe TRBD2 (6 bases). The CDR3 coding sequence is TGCGCCAGCAGCCAAGAACCAGCGGGCTCCTACAATGAGCAGTTCTTC. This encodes CASSQEPAGSYNEQFF.